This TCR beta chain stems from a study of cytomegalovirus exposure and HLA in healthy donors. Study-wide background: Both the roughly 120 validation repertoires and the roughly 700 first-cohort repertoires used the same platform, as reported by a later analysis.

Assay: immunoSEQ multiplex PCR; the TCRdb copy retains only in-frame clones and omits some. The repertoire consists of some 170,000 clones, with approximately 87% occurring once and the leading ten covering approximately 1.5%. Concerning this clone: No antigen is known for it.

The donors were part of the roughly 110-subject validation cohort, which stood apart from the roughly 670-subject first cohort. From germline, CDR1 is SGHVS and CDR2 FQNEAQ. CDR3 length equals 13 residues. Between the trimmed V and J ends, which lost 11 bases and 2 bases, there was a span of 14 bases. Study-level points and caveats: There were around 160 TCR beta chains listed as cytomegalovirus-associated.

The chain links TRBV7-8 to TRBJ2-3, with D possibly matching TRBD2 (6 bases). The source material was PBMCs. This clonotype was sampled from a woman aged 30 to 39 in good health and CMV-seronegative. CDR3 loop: CAGASAITDTQYF. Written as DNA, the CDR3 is TGTGCCGGGGCTAGCGCAATCACAGATACGCAGTATTTT.